Listed here are 26 T cell receptor beta chains from one sample, sequenced in a study of shared clonotypes between healthy human individuals. Profiling relied on immunoSEQ multiplex PCR, and the TCRdb table lists in-frame clones only, not all of them. This sample has approximately 620,000 clones; around 97% occur once, and the top ten carry less than 0.065%. Sequences were obtained from naive CD4+ T cells sorted from blood. Subset specified: CD45RA+ positively selected. The receptor source for this set is a woman aged 25 to 39 in good health.

This chain uses TRBV27 with TRBJ2-7, with 7 bases fitting TRBD2. The V gene's germline CDR1 is MNHEY and CDR2 SMNVEV (reference sequence). Unmatched junction bases numbered 3, after V lost 1 base and J lost 0 bases. The CDR3 runs to 15 residues. The chain's CDR3 is CASSLWGGTSYEQYF. The CDR3 region has the DNA TGTGCCAGCAGTTTATGGGGGGGGACCTCCTACGAGCAGTACTTC.

The genes are TRBV4-1 and TRBJ2-2, with 11 bases identical to TRBD1. Trimming removed 1 base from V and 3 bases from J; junction bases left unmatched: 13. CDR1 is MGHRA, CDR2 YSYEKL, per germline. The CDR3 consists of 20 residues. This chain's CDR3 is CASSQVLIARDRGDTGELFF. Written as DNA, the CDR3 is TGCGCCAGCAGCCAAGTTCTTATTGCCCGGGACAGGGGGGACACCGGGGAGCTGTTTTTT.

This clone appeared once. This rearrangement joins TRBV5-4 to TRBJ2-3, with 7 positions matching TRBD1. The CDR3 extends over 14 amino acids. V shed 3 bases and J 4 bases; nucleotides not matched to a gene: 5. Looked up from germline, CDR1 is SGHNT and CDR2 is YYREEE (reference sequence). CDR3 residues: CASSSVGGPDTQYF. The DNA for the CDR3 is TGTGCCAGCAGCTCAGTAGGGGGCCCAGATACGCAGTATTTT.

The rearrangement links TRBV25-1 to TRBJ2-7; a possible D gene is TRBD1 (5 bases). Between the trimmed V and J ends, which lost 5 bases and 0 bases, there was a span of 14 bases. The germline CDR1 and CDR2 sequences are MGHDK and SYGVNS. CDR3 size: 15 residues. The CDR3 bases are TGTGCCAGCAGTAGGGGATCCTGGAGCTCCTACGAGCAGTACTTC. Translating it yields CASSRGSWSSYEQYF.

The chain uses TRBV5-4 and TRBJ2-1; 11 nucleotides agree with TRBD2. Trimming removed 4 bases from V and 5 bases from J; junction bases left unmatched: 14. CDR1 and CDR2 (germline): SGHNT, YYREEE (reference sequence). The CDR3 has 18 amino acids. The CDR3 protein is CASSMKRLAGGGNNEQFF. The DNA for the CDR3 is TGTGCCAGCAGCATGAAACGGCTAGCGGGAGGTGGGAACAATGAGCAGTTCTTC.

V is TRBV6-5 and J is TRBJ1-1, with no clear D. CDR3 length: 14 amino acids. From germline, CDR1 is MNHEY and CDR2 SVGAGI. V was pared by 4 bases and J by 4 bases, with 13 bases between. The CDR3 nucleotides read TGTGCCAGCAGTTGGGCCCTCAGGAGCACTGAAGCTTTCTTT. Amino acid sequence: CASSWALRSTEAFF.

V usage is TRBV18 and J usage is TRBJ2-3, with a tentative D call TRBD1 (6 bases). Germline V gene lookup returns CDR1 KGHSH and CDR2 LQKENI. Trimming took 1 base from V and 4 from J, leaving 9 bases between them. The length of the CDR3 is 14 residues. CDR3 sequence: CASSPQGVADTQYF. The DNA of the CDR3 is TGTGCCAGCTCACCACAGGGGGTCGCAGATACGCAGTATTTT.

The chain uses TRBV5-6 and TRBJ1-2; maybe TRBD1 (5 bases). CDR3 size: 14 residues. Germline V lookup: CDR1 SGHDT, CDR2 YYEEEE. V lost 3 bases, J lost 4 bases, and 13 bases lay in between. As DNA, the CDR3 is TGTGCCAGCAGCTCACCACAGGTTCCCTATGGCTACACCTTC. It specifies CASSSPQVPYGYTF.

This chain joins TRBV28 and TRBJ1-3; no reliable D call. Germline V gene data show CDR1 as MDHEN and CDR2 as SYDVKM. V lost 4 bases and J 2 bases, leaving 6 bases between the germline ends. This CDR3 contains 13 residues. The CDR3 DNA sequence: TGTGCCAGCAGTTCCCGCCCTGGAAACACCATATATTTT. This encodes CASSSRPGNTIYF.

A word on this clone: Other nucleotide sequences from this sample produce the same CDR3. V is TRBV5-1 and J is TRBJ2-5; perhaps TRBD1 as D (5 bases). The germline V gene encodes CDR1 SGHRS and CDR2 YFSETQ. This CDR3 contains 13 residues. The ends were cut back, 0 bases at V and 2 bases at J, with 5 bases in the middle. CDR3 residues: CASSLEGQETQYF. CDR3 nucleotide sequence: TGCGCCAGCAGCTTGGAGGGGCAAGAGACCCAGTACTTC.

The rearrangement uses TRBV16 and TRBJ1-4; D ambiguous. Germline V gene lookup returns CDR1 KGHSY and CDR2 FQNENV. V dropped 8 bases and J dropped 0 bases, with 10 bases sitting between them. This CDR3 contains 14 residues. The CDR3 nucleotides are TGTGCCAGCGCTCTTGTAGCAACTAATGAAAAACTGTTTTTT. This gives the protein CASALVATNEKLFF.

The rearrangement uses TRBV30 and TRBJ1-1, with a weak D call TRBD1 (6 bases). The CDR3 has 13 residues. Germline values: CDR1 GTSNPN, CDR2 SVGIG (reference sequence). V lost 0 bases to trimming and J lost 5 bases, with 10 bases between them. The CDR3 DNA follows: TGTGCCTGGAGTGTGGGGGCTCGGACTGAAGCTTTCTTT. Translated, it gives CAWSVGARTEAFF.

This clone was seen only once. The chain employs TRBV27 and TRBJ2-7; perhaps TRBD1 as D (6 bases). CDR1 MNHEY and CDR2 SMNVEV come from the germline V gene (reference sequence). V was clipped by 6 bases and J by 2 bases, with 29 bases between them. The CDR3 spans 19 residues. CDR3 bases: TGTGCCAGCAGATACCGAGGACAGAGTAAACTAATAAAGGCCTACGAGCAGTACTTC. Translated, it gives CASRYRGQSKLIKAYEQYF.

The chain has TRBV6-5 and TRBJ2-7; D perhaps matches TRBD1 (6 bases). V was clipped by 6 bases and J by 2 bases, with 11 bases between them. The CDR3 sequence is 13 residues long. Germline CDR1 and CDR2: MNHEY and SVGAGI. CDR3 sequence reads: CASSRTVPYEQYF. CDR3 DNA sequence: TGTGCCAGCAGCCGGACAGTCCCCTACGAGCAGTACTTC.

This rearrangement joins TRBV11-2 to TRBJ2-2; 13 bases agree with TRBD2. The CDR3 covers 17 residues. Unmatched junction bases numbered 2, after V lost 3 bases and J lost 1 base. Germline V gene sequence: CDR1 SGHAT, CDR2 FQNNGV. The CDR3 DNA is TGTGCCAGCAGCTTCGGGACTAGCGGGATGAACACCGGGGAGCTGTTTTTT. Translating it yields CASSFGTSGMNTGELFF.

V and J are TRBV11-3 and TRBJ2-1; a possible D gene is TRBD2 (7 bases). Germline V gene data show CDR1 as SGHNT and CDR2 as YENEEA. The CDR3 has 13 residues. V lost 5 bases and J 7 bases, leaving 12 bases between the germline ends. In DNA, the CDR3 is TGTGCCAGCAGCCCGAGGGGGGGAAATGAGCAGTTCTTC. Residues: CASSPRGGNEQFF.

The chain joins TRBV18 to TRBJ1-1, with D possibly matching TRBD1 (5 bases). The CDR3 length is 13 residues. V dropped 2 bases and J dropped 5 bases, with 9 bases sitting between them. CDR1 and CDR2 from the germline V gene are KGHSH and LQKENI. The CDR3 nucleotides are TGTGCCAGCTCACCAGGGGGTCTTACTGAAGCTTTCTTT. It is translated as CASSPGGLTEAFF.

The V call is TRBV5-6, the J call TRBJ2-3; perhaps D is TRBD1 or TRBD2 (5 bases each). CDR1 and CDR2 (germline): SGHDT, YYEEEE. CDR3 length: 16 amino acids. V was shortened by 5 bases and J by 6 bases, with 22 bases between the two germline ends. This chain's CDR3 is CASRAGSGLNGDTQYF. CDR3 sequence (DNA): TGTGCCAGCAGAGCAGGGAGCGGTTTAAACGGGGATACGCAGTATTTT. The full variable domain, completed using reference TRBV5-6 and TRBJ2-3, is DAGVTQSPTHLIKTRGQQVTLRCSPKSGHDTVSWYQQALGQGPQFIFQYYEEEERQRGNFPDRFSGHQFPNYSSELNVNALLLGDSALYLCASRAGSGLNGDTQYFGPGTRLTVL.

This sequence joins TRBV18 and TRBJ2-3; D ambiguous. Trimming pared 2 bases from V and 4 bases from J, leaving 4 bases between. The germline V gene has CDR1 KGHSH and CDR2 LQKENI. The CDR3 covers 12 residues. CDR3 DNA: TGTGCCAGCTCACCAAGCGCAGATACGCAGTATTTT. Translation: CASSPSADTQYF.

The chain couples TRBV19 to TRBJ1-2; 9 bases agree with TRBD1. The CDR3 is made up of 13 amino acids. Germline CDR1 and CDR2: LNHDA and SQIVND (reference sequence). The ends lost 5 bases at V and 6 bases at J; junction bases unmatched: 4. In DNA form, the CDR3 reads TGTGCCAGTAGTTCCTGGACAGGGGATGGCTACACCTTC. It codes for CASSSWTGDGYTF.

The count of this clone is one. The chain uses TRBV18 and TRBJ2-5; 8 nucleotides match TRBD2. This CDR3 spans 16 amino acids. Germline V gene sequence: CDR1 KGHSH, CDR2 LQKENI. Germline trimming cut 2 bases from V and 5 bases from J; bases unmatched to any gene: 10. CDR3 protein: CASSPMGLEAGETQYF. In nucleotides, the CDR3 is TGTGCCAGCTCACCAATGGGACTAGAGGCGGGGGAGACCCAGTACTTC.

As regards this clone: The identical CDR3 is also encoded by other nucleotide sequences in the sample. J is TRBJ2-7 and V is TRBV28; D possibly matches TRBD1 or TRBD2 (5 bases each). The CDR3 loop spans 12 amino acids. Per the germline V gene, CDR1 is MDHEN and CDR2 is SYDVKM. Trimming took 3 bases from V and 2 from J, leaving 5 bases between them. Written as DNA, the CDR3 is TGTGCCAGCAGTTTGGGGGCCTACGAGCAGTACTTC. This translates into CASSLGAYEQYF.

The V and J genes are TRBV9 and TRBJ1-3; D is uncertain. The CDR3 totals 12 residues. The V end lost 4 bases, the J end lost 4 bases, and 6 bases lay between the germline ends. CDR1 is SGDLS, CDR2 YYNGEE, per germline. CDR3 DNA sequence: TGTGCCAGCAGCTTGAGAGGAAACACCATATATTTT. It translates to CASSLRGNTIYF.

This chain connects TRBV28 to TRBJ2-5, with 10 positions matching TRBD2. With V trimmed by 8 bases and J by 4 bases, 4 bases remained unmatched. CDR1 is MDHEN, CDR2 SYDVKM, per germline. This CDR3 spans 13 amino acids. The CDR3 nucleotides read TGTGCCAGCGTAGCGGGAGGTGGAGAGACCCAGTACTTC. This encodes CASVAGGGETQYF.

J is TRBJ2-7 and V is TRBV4-1, with a tentative D call TRBD1 (6 bases). Germline CDR1 MGHRA, CDR2 YSYEKL. This CDR3 is built from 15 residues. The germline V and J ends were trimmed by 1 base and 7 bases, with 17 bases remaining between them. CDR3 region: CASSQVAGDKREQYF. CDR3 coding DNA: TGCGCCAGCAGCCAAGTTGCAGGGGACAAGCGGGAGCAGTACTTC.

This clone showed up just once. The rearrangement uses TRBV14 and TRBJ2-6, with unresolved D. V lost 6 bases, J lost 0 bases, and 9 bases lay in between. The CDR3 extends over 15 amino acids. Per germline, CDR1 SGHDN and CDR2 FVKESK. The CDR3 region has the DNA TGTGCCAGCAGAGGACGGAGCTCTGGGGCCAACGTCCTGACTTTC. Encoded protein: CASRGRSSGANVLTF.